This note documents a single T cell receptor beta chain sequence. Here immunoSEQ multiplex PCR was the method, and the copy in TCRdb shows in-frame clones only, minus some. This sample has 43,000 or so clones, with almost 65% found just once. This sample is drawn from a study of radiotherapy plus CTLA-4 blockade in lung cancer. Study-level information: Around 18% of enrolled patients responded objectively, and about 31% had disease control.

The CDR3 extends over 15 amino acids. CDR1 is SGHTA, CDR2 FQGNSA, per germline. Losses at the gene ends were 7 bases for V and 2 bases for J; bases not matched to a gene: 3. Source: peripheral blood, taken from a patient treated with radiotherapy plus ipilimumab. The genes are TRBV7-2 and TRBJ2-1; the match to TRBD2 covers 12 bases. The sequence derives from a human donor with non-small cell lung cancer who had a partial response to radiotherapy plus ipilimumab. CDR3: CASMLAGGTYNEQFF. CDR3 sequence (DNA): TGTGCCAGCATGCTAGCGGGGGGGACCTACAATGAGCAGTTCTTC.